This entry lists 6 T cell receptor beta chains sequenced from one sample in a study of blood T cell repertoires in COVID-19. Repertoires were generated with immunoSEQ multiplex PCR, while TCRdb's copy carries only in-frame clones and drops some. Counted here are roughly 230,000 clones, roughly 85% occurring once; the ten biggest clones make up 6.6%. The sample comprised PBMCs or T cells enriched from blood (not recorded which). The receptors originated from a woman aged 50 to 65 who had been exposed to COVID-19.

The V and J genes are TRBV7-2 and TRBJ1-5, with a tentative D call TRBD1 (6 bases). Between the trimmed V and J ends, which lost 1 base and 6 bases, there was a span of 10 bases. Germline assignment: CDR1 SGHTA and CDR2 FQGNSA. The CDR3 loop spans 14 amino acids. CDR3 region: CASSLVGGGQPQHF. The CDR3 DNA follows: TGTGCCAGCAGCTTAGTAGGGGGGGGTCAGCCCCAGCATTTT.

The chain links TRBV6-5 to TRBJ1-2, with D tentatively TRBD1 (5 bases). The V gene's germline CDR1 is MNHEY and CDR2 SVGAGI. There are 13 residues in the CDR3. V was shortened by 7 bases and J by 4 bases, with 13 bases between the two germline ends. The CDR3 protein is CASTPQGVYGYTF. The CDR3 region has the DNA TGTGCCAGCACCCCTCAAGGGGTCTATGGCTACACCTTC.

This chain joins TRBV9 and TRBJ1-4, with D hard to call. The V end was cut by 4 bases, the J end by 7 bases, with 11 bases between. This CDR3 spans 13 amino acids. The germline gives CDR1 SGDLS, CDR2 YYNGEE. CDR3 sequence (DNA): TGTGCCAGCAGCCCCGGGGTGGTTGAAAAACTGTTTTTT. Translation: CASSPGVVEKLFF.

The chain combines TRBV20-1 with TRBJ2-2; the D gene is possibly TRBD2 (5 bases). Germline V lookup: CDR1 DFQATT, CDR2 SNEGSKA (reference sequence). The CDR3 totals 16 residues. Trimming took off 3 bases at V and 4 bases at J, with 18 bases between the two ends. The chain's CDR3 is CSASRRPGSGTGELFF. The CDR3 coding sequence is TGCAGTGCTAGTAGGAGGCCCGGGTCCGGCACCGGGGAGCTGTTTTTT.

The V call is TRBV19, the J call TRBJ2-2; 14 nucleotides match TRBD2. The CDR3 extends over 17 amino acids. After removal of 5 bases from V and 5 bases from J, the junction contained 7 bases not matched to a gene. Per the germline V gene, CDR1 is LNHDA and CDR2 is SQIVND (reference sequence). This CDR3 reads CASSVTSGGVTTGELFF. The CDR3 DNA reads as TGTGCCAGTAGTGTGACTAGCGGGGGGGTAACGACCGGGGAGCTGTTTTTT. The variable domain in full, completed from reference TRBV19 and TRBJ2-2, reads DGGITQSPKYLFRKEGQNVTLSCEQNLNHDAMYWYRQDPGQGLRLIYYSQIVNDFQKGDIAEGYSVSREKKESFPLTVTSAQKNPTAFYLCASSVTSGGVTTGELFFGEGSRLTVL.

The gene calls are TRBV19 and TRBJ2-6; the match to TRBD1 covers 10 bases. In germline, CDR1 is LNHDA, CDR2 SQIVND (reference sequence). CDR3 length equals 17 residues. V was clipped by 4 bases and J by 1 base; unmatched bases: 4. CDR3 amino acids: CASSKTGGRSGANVLTF. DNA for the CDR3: TGTGCCAGTAGTAAGACAGGGGGCAGGTCTGGGGCCAACGTCCTGACTTTC.